This is a list of T cell receptor beta chains from one sample in a study of CD8 T cells in Susac syndrome. TCRdb independently ran MiXCR on the immunoSEQ multiplex PCR reads; one entry per CDR3 protein. The data contain more than 150,000 distinct CDR3 sequences, roughly 95% of them singletons. Source material: CD4+ T cells from PBMCs. The receptors originated from a human donor with Susac syndrome. The CDR3 runs from the conserved cysteine through the conserved F or W. Each record gives: V gene, D gene, J gene, clone size, CDR3 protein, CDR3 DNA. D genes are given only for firm matches. Size values are once, few and many counts, or a class for expanded clones, and some rows have none.

>TRBV4-3|-|TRBJ2-7|-
CASSQGPSYEQYF
TGCGCCAGCAGCCAGGGGCCCTCCTACGAGCAGTACTTC
>TRBV25-1|-|TRBJ1-3|-
CASSEWGSGNTIYF
TGTGCCAGCAGTGAATGGGGCTCTGGAAACACCATATATTTT
>TRBV6-1|-|TRBJ2-7|-
CASSEAQLNEQYF
TGTGCCAGCAGTGAAGCACAGCTGAACGAGCAGTACTTC
>TRBV15|TRBD2|TRBJ2-1|-
CATSRDGGLAGDNEQFF
TGTGCCACCAGCAGAGACGGGGGCCTAGCGGGGGACAATGAGCAGTTCTTC
>TRBV29-1|TRBD2|TRBJ2-3|-
CSLDGGGEVTDTQYF
TGCAGCCTCGACGGCGGGGGAGAAGTCACAGATACGCAGTATTTT
>TRBV2|-|TRBJ2-3|-
CASAYSPGTQYF
TGTGCCAGCGCATACTCGCCGGGGACGCAGTATTTT
>TRBV5-6|TRBD2|TRBJ2-1|-
CASSLSSGGVNEQFF
TGTGCCAGCAGCTTGTCGAGCGGGGGGGTTAATGAGCAGTTCTTC
>TRBV7-3|-|TRBJ2-5|-
CASSGSGPQETQYF
TGTGCCAGCAGCGGAAGCGGACCCCAAGAGACCCAGTACTTC
>TRBV4-1|-|TRBJ2-1|-
CASSQSQVVNEQFF
TGCGCCAGCAGCCAATCACAGGTCGTAAATGAGCAGTTCTTC
>TRBV6-1|-|TRBJ1-5|-
CASSVGTAPDQPQHF
TGTGCCAGCAGTGTAGGGACGGCGCCTGATCAGCCCCAGCATTTT
>TRBV12-3/TRBV12-4|-|TRBJ2-3|-
CASSGRRGDTDTQYF
TGTGCCAGCAGCGGACGGAGGGGGGACACAGATACGCAGTATTTT
>TRBV25-1|TRBD2|TRBJ2-1|once
CASSEFTSGYNEQFF
TGTGCCAGCAGTGAATTTACTAGCGGCTACAATGAGCAGTTCTTC
>TRBV5-1|TRBD1|TRBJ2-7|-
CASSFPGGAEQYF
TGCGCCAGCAGCTTCCCAGGGGGAGCCGAGCAGTACTTC
>TRBV24-1|-|TRBJ2-1|-
CATSGSLAPHEQFF
TGTGCCACCAGTGGGTCGCTAGCCCCCCATGAGCAGTTCTTC
>TRBV9|TRBD2|TRBJ2-5|-
CASSAGLEGATQYF
TGTGCCAGCAGCGCCGGACTAGAGGGAGCGACCCAGTACTTC
>TRBV24-1|-|TRBJ2-2|few
CATSDLLGELFF
TGTGCCACCAGTGATTTGTTGGGGGAGCTGTTTTTT
>TRBV5-4|TRBD2|TRBJ2-5|-
CASSFPGGETQYF
TGTGCCAGCAGCTTCCCGGGGGGGGAGACCCAGTACTTC
>TRBV5-1|-|TRBJ1-1|-
CASSGVGVNTEAFF
TGCGCCAGCAGCGGAGTAGGGGTGAACACTGAAGCTTTCTTT
>TRBV4-2|-|TRBJ2-1|-
CASTSSVNEQFF
TGTGCCAGCACCTCCAGCGTAAATGAGCAGTTCTTC
>TRBV7-9|-|TRBJ1-2|once
CASSSPRLTNYGYTF
TGTGCCAGCAGCTCCCCGAGGCTCACTAACTATGGCTACACCTTC
>TRBV7-3|TRBD1|TRBJ2-7|-
CASSRRVDWGQYYEQYF
TGTGCCAGCAGCCGCCGGGTAGATTGGGGACAGTACTACGAGCAGTACTTC
>TRBV4-2|-|TRBJ1-6|-
CASSSRQLIDSPLHF
TGTGCCAGCAGCTCTAGACAACTCATCGATTCACCCCTCCACTTT
>TRBV20-1|-|TRBJ1-5|-
CSALSDRGGNQPQHF
TGCAGTGCCTTATCGGACAGAGGAGGCAATCAGCCCCAGCATTTT
>TRBV11-2|-|TRBJ2-3|-
CASSFFQGGTDTQYF
TGTGCCAGCAGCTTCTTCCAAGGCGGCACAGATACGCAGTATTTT
>TRBV4-1|-|TRBJ1-1|-
CASSPLDPNTEAFF
TGCGCCAGCAGCCCATTAGACCCGAACACTGAAGCTTTCTTT
>TRBV9|-|TRBJ2-1|-
CASSVVAVGKNEQFF
TGTGCCAGCAGCGTAGTTGCGGTAGGGAAGAATGAGCAGTTCTTC
>TRBV19|-|TRBJ1-1|-
CAANRGRNTEAFF
TGTGCCGCAAACCGGGGGCGGAACACTGAAGCTTTCTTT
>TRBV23-1|TRBD2|TRBJ2-1|-
CASSQKTSGVGEQFF
TGCGCCAGCAGTCAGAAAACTAGCGGGGTCGGTGAGCAGTTCTTC
>TRBV7-7|TRBD2|TRBJ2-3|-
CASSPQAGGTDTQYF
TGTGCCAGTTCGCCCCAAGCGGGAGGCACAGATACGCAGTATTTT
>TRBV14|-|TRBJ1-6|once
CASSQDSRPLHF
TGTGCCAGCAGCCAAGATAGCAGACCCCTCCACTTT
>TRBV20-1|TRBD1|TRBJ2-4|-
CSARPGQGSDIQYF
TGCAGTGCACGCCCGGGACAGGGGTCAGACATTCAGTACTTC
>TRBV27|-|TRBJ2-1|-
CASRDSIEQFF
TGTGCCAGCAGGGATTCGATCGAGCAGTTCTTC
>TRBV4-1|-|TRBJ2-1|few
CASSQVGRGSYNEQFF
TGCGCCAGCAGCCAAGTGGGTCGGGGGTCCTACAATGAGCAGTTCTTC
>TRBV9|-|TRBJ2-3|-
CASSVGAVTDTQYF
TGTGCCAGCAGCGTAGGAGCGGTCACAGATACGCAGTATTTT
>TRBV12-3/TRBV12-4|-|TRBJ2-7|-
CASSLKRNEQYF
TGTGCCAGCAGTTTGAAACGGAACGAGCAGTACTTC
>TRBV29-1|-|TRBJ1-6|-
CSVQSRSGSPLHF
TGCAGCGTCCAATCGAGGAGCGGTTCACCCCTCCACTTT
>TRBV29-1|TRBD2|TRBJ2-3|once
CSVEDPGTTASTDTQYF
TGCAGCGTTGAAGACCCAGGGACTACAGCTAGCACAGATACGCAGTATTTT
>TRBV29-1|TRBD1|TRBJ2-5|-
CSVAVGGSETQYF
TGCAGCGTTGCTGTAGGGGGCTCGGAGACCCAGTACTTC
>TRBV18|TRBD1|TRBJ1-4|-
CASSPPSDRANEKLFF
TGTGCCAGCTCACCACCCTCCGACAGGGCGAATGAAAAACTGTTTTTT
>TRBV6-6|-|TRBJ2-7|-
CASSSPPRGEQYF
TGTGCCAGCAGTTCCCCTCCTCGGGGCGAGCAGTACTTC
>TRBV9|-|TRBJ2-1|-
CASTLGLYNEQFF
TGTGCCAGCACGTTGGGTCTATACAATGAGCAGTTCTTC
>TRBV29-1|-|TRBJ2-6|-
CSVGSGANVLTF
TGCAGCGTTGGTTCTGGGGCCAACGTCCTGACTTTC
>TRBV29-1|-|TRBJ2-7|few
CSVLRGLAGEQYF
TGCAGCGTTCTCAGGGGACTTGCTGGCGAGCAGTACTTC
>TRBV20-1|-|TRBJ2-1|-
CSASRLGSTPYNEQFF
TGCAGTGCCTCAAGGCTGGGTTCCACACCCTACAATGAGCAGTTCTTC